This T cell receptor (beta chain) comes out of a study of cytomegalovirus exposure and HLA in healthy donors. Remarks on this clone: Its antigen remains unidentified.

Between the trimmed V and J ends, which lost 11 bases and 8 bases, there was a span of 21 bases. This CDR3 region has 14 residues. Germline CDR1 is LNHDA and CDR2 is SQIVND (reference sequence). The PCR ran on 60 Vbeta and 13 Jbeta primers. The method was immunoSEQ multiplex PCR; TCRdb's version includes in-frame clones alone and lacks a portion of them. The data contain about 140,000 clones, 80% of them singletons. Study-wide results and limits: The authors enumerated 180 or so TCR beta chains as linked to cytomegalovirus.

This sequence was found in a man aged 45-65 years in good health and CMV-seronegative. The specimen sequenced was PBMCs. The chain couples TRBV19 to TRBJ1-4; possible D gene TRBD1, 6 bases. The CDR3 is CAQGGGRLGEKLFF. The CDR3 region has the DNA TGTGCCCAGGGCGGGGGGCGTTTGGGAGAAAAACTGTTTTTT.